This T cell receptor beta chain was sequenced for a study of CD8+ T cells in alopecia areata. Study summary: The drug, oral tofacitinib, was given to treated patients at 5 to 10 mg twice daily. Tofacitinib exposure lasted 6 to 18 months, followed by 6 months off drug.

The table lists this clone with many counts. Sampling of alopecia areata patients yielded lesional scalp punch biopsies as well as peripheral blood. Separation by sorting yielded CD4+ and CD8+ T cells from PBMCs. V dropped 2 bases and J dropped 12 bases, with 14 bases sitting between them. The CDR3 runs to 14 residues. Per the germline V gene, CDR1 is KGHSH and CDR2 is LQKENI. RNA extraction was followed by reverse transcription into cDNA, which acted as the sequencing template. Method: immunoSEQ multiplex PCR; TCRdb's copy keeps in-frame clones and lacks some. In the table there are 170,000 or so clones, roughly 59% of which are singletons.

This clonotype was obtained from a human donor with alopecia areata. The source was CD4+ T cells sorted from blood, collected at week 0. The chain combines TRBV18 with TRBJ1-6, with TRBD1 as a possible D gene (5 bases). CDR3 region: CASSPYADSRPLHF. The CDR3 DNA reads TGTGCCAGCTCACCATATGCTGACAGCCGACCCCTCCACTTT. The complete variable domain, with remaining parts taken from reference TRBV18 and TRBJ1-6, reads NAGVMQNPRHLVRRRGQEARLRCSPMKGHSHVYWYRQLPEEGLKFMVYLQKENIIDESGMPKERFSAEFPKEGPSILRIQQVVRGDSAAYFCASSPYADSRPLHFGNGTRLTVT.